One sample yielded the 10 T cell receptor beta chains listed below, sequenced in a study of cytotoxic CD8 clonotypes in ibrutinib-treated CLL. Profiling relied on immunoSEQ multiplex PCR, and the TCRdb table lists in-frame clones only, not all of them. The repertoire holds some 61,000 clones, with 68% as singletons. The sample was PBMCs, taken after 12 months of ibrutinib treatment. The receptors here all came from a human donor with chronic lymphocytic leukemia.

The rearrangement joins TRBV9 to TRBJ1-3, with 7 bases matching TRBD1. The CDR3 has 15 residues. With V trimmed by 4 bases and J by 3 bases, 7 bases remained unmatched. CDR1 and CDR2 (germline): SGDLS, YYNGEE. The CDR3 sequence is CASSLSGQDGNTIYF. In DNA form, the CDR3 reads TGTGCCAGCAGCCTATCCGGACAGGATGGAAACACCATATATTTT.

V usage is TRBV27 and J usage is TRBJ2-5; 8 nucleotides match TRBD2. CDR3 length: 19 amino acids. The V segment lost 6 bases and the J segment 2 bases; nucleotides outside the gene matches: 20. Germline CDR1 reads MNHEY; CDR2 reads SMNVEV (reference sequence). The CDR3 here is CASRVSAGGNWQRQETQYF. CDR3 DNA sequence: TGTGCCAGCAGGGTTAGCGCGGGGGGAAACTGGCAACGTCAAGAGACCCAGTACTTC.

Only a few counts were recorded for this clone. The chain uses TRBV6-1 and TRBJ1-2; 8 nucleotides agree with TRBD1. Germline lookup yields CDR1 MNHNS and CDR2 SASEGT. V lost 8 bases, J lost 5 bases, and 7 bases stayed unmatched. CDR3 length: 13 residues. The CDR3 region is CASGDRPLYGYTF. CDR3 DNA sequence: TGTGCCAGCGGGGACAGGCCCCTATATGGCTACACCTTC.

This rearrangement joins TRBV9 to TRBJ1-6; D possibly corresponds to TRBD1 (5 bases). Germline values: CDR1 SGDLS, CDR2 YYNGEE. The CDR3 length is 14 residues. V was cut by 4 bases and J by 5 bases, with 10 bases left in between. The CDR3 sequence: CASSLGEHNSPLHF. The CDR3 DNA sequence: TGTGCCAGCAGCCTAGGGGAGCATAATTCACCCCTCCACTTT.

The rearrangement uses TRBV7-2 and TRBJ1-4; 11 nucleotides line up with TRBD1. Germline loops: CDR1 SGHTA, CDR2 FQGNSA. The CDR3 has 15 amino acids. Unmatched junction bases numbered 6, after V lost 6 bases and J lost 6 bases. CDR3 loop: CASRLSGQGDEKLFF. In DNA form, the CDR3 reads TGTGCCAGCAGGCTATCGGGACAGGGGGATGAAAAACTGTTTTTT.

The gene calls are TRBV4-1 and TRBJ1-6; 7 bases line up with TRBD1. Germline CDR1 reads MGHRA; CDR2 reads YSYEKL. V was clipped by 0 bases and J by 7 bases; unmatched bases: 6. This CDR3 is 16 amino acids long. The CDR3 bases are TGCGCCAGCAGCCAAGAAGGGACAGAGGCCAATTCACCCCTCCACTTT. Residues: CASSQEGTEANSPLHF.

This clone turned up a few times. The CDR3 DNA is TGTGCCAGCTCACCACATCAGGGGGAAAACACCATATATTTT. As protein: CASSPHQGENTIYF. J is TRBJ1-3 and V is TRBV18, with TRBD1 matching over 7 bases. V was clipped by 1 base and J by 6 bases; unmatched bases: 3. Germline V gene data show CDR1 as KGHSH and CDR2 as LQKENI. CDR3 length: 14 residues.

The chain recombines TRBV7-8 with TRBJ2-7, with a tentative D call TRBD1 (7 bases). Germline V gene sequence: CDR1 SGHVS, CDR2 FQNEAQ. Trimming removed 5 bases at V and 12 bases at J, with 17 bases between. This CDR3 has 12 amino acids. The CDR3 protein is CASSRQGGRRYF. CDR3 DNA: TGTGCCAGCAGCCGCCAGGGGGGAAGGCGGTACTTC.

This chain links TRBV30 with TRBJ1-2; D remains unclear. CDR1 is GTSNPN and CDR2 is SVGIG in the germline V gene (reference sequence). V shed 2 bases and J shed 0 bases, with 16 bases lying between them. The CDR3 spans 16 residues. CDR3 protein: CAWSTPWAVTNYGYTF. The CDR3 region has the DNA TGTGCCTGGAGTACCCCGTGGGCAGTAACTAACTATGGCTACACCTTC.

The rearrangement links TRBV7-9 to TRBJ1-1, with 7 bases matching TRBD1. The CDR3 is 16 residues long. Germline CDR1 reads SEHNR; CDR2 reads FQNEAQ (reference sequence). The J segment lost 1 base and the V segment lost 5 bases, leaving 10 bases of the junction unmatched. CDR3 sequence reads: CASSTNYRGENTEAFF. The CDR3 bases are TGTGCCAGCAGCACGAACTACAGGGGCGAGAACACTGAAGCTTTCTTT.